The 25 T cell receptor beta chains reported below all come from one sample, sequenced in a study of brain T cells in children with intractable seizures. Clones were read by immunoSEQ multiplex PCR, and TCRdb kept only the in-frame ones, dropping some. The table records 340,000 or so clones, 93% of them present only once. Regarding time point: blood from clinic visit 5 months post-surgery; TSC patient then seizure free. The material sequenced was peripheral blood, taken approximately 5 months after surgery. Receptors were obtained from a boy in the first two years of life with tuberous sclerosis and intractable seizures.

The chain has TRBV9 and TRBJ1-3; perhaps TRBD1 as D (5 bases). The CDR3 totals 18 residues. CDR1 SGDLS and CDR2 YYNGEE come from the germline V gene. The V end lost 0 bases, the J end lost 0 bases, and 16 bases lay between the germline ends. The CDR3 sequence is CASSVGGLTSDSGNTIYF. The CDR3 DNA is TGTGCCAGCAGCGTAGGGGGCCTTACATCGGACTCTGGAAACACCATATATTTT.

This rearrangement joins TRBV14 to TRBJ2-7, with 8 bases lining up with TRBD1. Germline V lookup: CDR1 SGHDN, CDR2 FVKESK. V was clipped by 4 bases and J by 4 bases; unmatched bases: 12. This CDR3 is 16 amino acids long. The CDR3 spells CASSRVSGQGFYEQYF. The CDR3 region has the DNA TGTGCCAGCAGCCGAGTGTCTGGACAGGGTTTTTACGAGCAGTACTTC.

The gene calls are TRBV19 and TRBJ2-5; TRBD2 matches at 9 bases. The germline gives CDR1 LNHDA, CDR2 SQIVND (reference sequence). V shed 2 bases, J shed 2 bases, and the junction held 3 bases outside the gene matches. The CDR3 is 15 amino acids. The CDR3 nucleotides are TGTGCCAGTAGTATAATCGCGGGGGGGCAAGAGACCCAGTACTTC. This codes for CASSIIAGGQETQYF. The whole variable domain, remainder taken from reference TRBV19 and TRBJ2-5, is DGGITQSPKYLFRKEGQNVTLSCEQNLNHDAMYWYRQDPGQGLRLIYYSQIVNDFQKGDIAEGYSVSREKKESFPLTVTSAQKNPTAFYLCASSIIAGGQETQYFGPGTRLLVL.

This clone has just a few counts. V and J are TRBV27 and TRBJ2-7, with D perhaps matching TRBD1 (5 bases). Germline V gives CDR1 MNHEY, CDR2 SMNVEV (reference sequence). V dropped 4 bases and J dropped 3 bases, with 10 bases sitting between them. The CDR3 totals 13 residues. This CDR3 reads CASSSTGYYEQYF. Written as DNA, the CDR3 is TGTGCCAGCAGTTCTACAGGTTACTACGAGCAGTACTTC.

The chain links TRBV29-1 to TRBJ2-3; 8 nucleotides align to TRBD1. From germline, CDR1 is SQVTM and CDR2 ANQGSEA. CDR3 length: 12 amino acids. Losses at the gene ends were 6 bases for V and 1 base for J; bases not matched to a gene: 0. DNA of the CDR3: TGCAGCGTGACAGGGGGCACAGATACGCAGTATTTT. The encoded protein is CSVTGGTDTQYF.

The chain joins TRBV7-6 to TRBJ2-3, with 9 bases identical to TRBD2. V shed 5 bases and J 4 bases; nucleotides not matched to a gene: 13. The CDR3 sequence is 17 residues long. Germline V gene sequence: CDR1 SGHVS, CDR2 FNYEAQ. CDR3 region: CASSPLPLAGPADTQYF. CDR3 nucleotides: TGTGCCAGCAGCCCCTTACCCCTAGCGGGACCGGCAGATACGCAGTATTTT.

The V gene is TRBV27, the J gene TRBJ2-1, with 11 positions matching TRBD2. The CDR3 runs to 15 residues. V shed 6 bases and J 4 bases; nucleotides not matched to a gene: 5. The V gene's germline CDR1 is MNHEY and CDR2 SMNVEV (reference sequence). CDR3 in DNA: TGTGCCAGCAGCCCCGGGACTAGCGGATACAATGAGCAGTTCTTC. This encodes CASSPGTSGYNEQFF.

The gene calls are TRBV6-5 and TRBJ2-2; tentatively, D is TRBD2 (5 bases). The CDR3 is 15 amino acids. CDR1 MNHEY and CDR2 SVGAGI come from the germline V gene. The ends were cut back, 8 bases at V and 0 bases at J, with 13 bases in the middle. The CDR3 region has the DNA TGTGCCAGCGGGGTAGCGCCTCCGAACACCGGGGAGCTGTTTTTT. Translation: CASGVAPPNTGELFF.

The chain is built from TRBV6-1 and TRBJ2-2; D is undetermined. Between the trimmed V and J ends, which lost 2 bases and 3 bases, there was a span of 16 bases. The CDR3 totals 17 residues. CDR1 is MNHNS and CDR2 is SASEGT in the germline V gene. CDR3 bases: TGTGCCAGCAGTGAATTACCATTTCGAGAGGACACCGGGGAGCTGTTTTTT. The encoded protein is CASSELPFREDTGELFF.

This chain links TRBV5-4 with TRBJ2-4, with 7 nucleotides matching TRBD2. Trimming removed 0 bases from V and 5 bases from J; junction bases left unmatched: 8. The CDR3 covers 16 residues. Germline V gene lookup returns CDR1 SGHNT and CDR2 YYREEE (reference sequence). In DNA, the CDR3 is TGTGCCAGCAGCTTGGTGGGGCGGCTAGCGGAAAACATTCAGTACTTC. It specifies CASSLVGRLAENIQYF.

As regards this clone: In the same sample, other DNA sequences code for this CDR3. The chain couples TRBV15 to TRBJ1-2; 9 positions agree with TRBD1. Trimming removed 5 bases from V and 8 bases from J; junction bases left unmatched: 9. The CDR3 contains 14 residues. The germline gives CDR1 LNHNV, CDR2 YYDKDF (reference sequence). CDR3 in amino acids: CATSVEQGAGGYTF. The CDR3, as DNA: TGTGCCACCAGCGTAGAACAGGGGGCAGGCGGCTACACCTTC.

This chain links TRBV18 with TRBJ2-1; D unclear. Trimming pared 0 bases from V and 2 bases from J, leaving 14 bases between. CDR1 is KGHSH and CDR2 is LQKENI in the germline V gene. CDR3 size: 17 residues. As DNA, the CDR3 is TGTGCCAGCTCACCACCGTCCCTTCCTACTACCTACAATGAGCAGTTCTTC. It codes for CASSPPSLPTTYNEQFF.

The rearrangement links TRBV3-1 (or the pseudogene TRBV3-2) to TRBJ1-2; TRBD1 might be the D (5 bases). Germline lookup yields CDR1 LGHDT and CDR2 YNNKEL (reference sequence). Trimming took 3 bases from V and 6 from J, leaving 8 bases between them. The CDR3 is made up of 12 amino acids. CDR3 in DNA: TGTGCCAGCAGCCAGGGGGGAAATGGCTACACCTTC. It yields the protein CASSQGGNGYTF.

The J gene is TRBJ2-7, the V gene TRBV2; 9 nucleotides align to TRBD2. Germline V gene lookup returns CDR1 SNHLY and CDR2 FYNNEI. V shed 11 bases, J shed 3 bases, and the junction held 8 bases outside the gene matches. This CDR3 region has 13 residues. Here the CDR3 DNA reads TGTGCCTTACTGACTAGCGGTCGCTACGAGCAGTACTTC. This translates into CALLTSGRYEQYF.

The chain carries TRBV5-6 and TRBJ1-5; D remains unclear. With 1 base removed from V and 1 base from J, the gap between germline ends came to 9 bases. From germline, CDR1 is SGHDT and CDR2 YYEEEE. There are 15 residues in the CDR3. The CDR3 region has the DNA TGTGCCAGCAGCTTGAGACTGATCAGCAATCAGCCCCAGCATTTT. Translated, it gives CASSLRLISNQPQHF.

The gene calls are TRBV3-1 (or the pseudogene TRBV3-2) and TRBJ2-1, with TRBD1 identical over 8 bases. This CDR3 spans 18 amino acids. The V and J ends lost 4 bases and 4 bases, in that order; junction bases with no gene match: 15. CDR1 is LGHDT, CDR2 YNNKEL, per germline (reference sequence). The CDR3 coding sequence is TGTGCCAGCAGCCCTCATATTGACAGGACAGGGATTTACAATGAGCAGTTCTTC. Protein sequence: CASSPHIDRTGIYNEQFF.

The V and J genes are TRBV28 and TRBJ2-5; D possibly corresponds to TRBD1 (6 bases). The germline gives CDR1 MDHEN, CDR2 SYDVKM. V lost 4 bases, J lost 5 bases, and 14 bases lay in between. This CDR3 comprises 14 residues. CDR3 sequence reads: CASSSPQGLETQYF. Written as DNA, the CDR3 is TGTGCCAGCAGTTCCCCCCAGGGGCTGGAGACCCAGTACTTC.

V gene TRBV11-3 combines with J gene TRBJ2-3, with 9 positions matching TRBD2. The CDR3 has 15 residues. CDR1 is SGHNT and CDR2 is YENEEA in the germline V gene. J gave up 3 bases and V 5 bases, and 6 bases lay outside the gene matches. For the CDR3, the DNA is TGTGCCAGCAGCGGTACTAGCGGGTTTACAGATACGCAGTATTTT. Translated: CASSGTSGFTDTQYF. Filled out from reference TRBV11-3 and TRBJ2-3, the complete variable domain reads EAGVVQSPRYKIIEKKQPVAFWCNPISGHNTLYWYLQNLGQGPELLIRYENEEAVDDSQLPKDRFSAERLKGVDSTLKIQPAELGDSAVYLCASSGTSGFTDTQYFGPGTRLTVL.

The chain's CDR3 is CASSSTGSGNTIYF. The CDR3 nucleotides read TGCGCCAGCAGCTCGACAGGGAGTGGAAACACCATATATTTT. The V gene is TRBV5-1, the J gene TRBJ1-3; 7 bases align to TRBD1. Unmatched junction bases numbered 3, after V lost 3 bases and J lost 3 bases. The germline V gene encodes CDR1 SGHRS and CDR2 YFSETQ. The CDR3 runs 14 residues.

The V and J genes are TRBV10-3 and TRBJ2-7, with TRBD2 identical over 7 bases. This CDR3 has 14 residues. Germline V gives CDR1 ENHRY, CDR2 SYGVKD. V gave up 4 bases and J gave up 7 bases; unmatched junction bases: 10. The CDR3 loop is CAISAGLGLREQYF. In DNA form, the CDR3 reads TGTGCCATCAGTGCTGGACTGGGACTACGAGAGCAGTACTTC.

The chain is built from TRBV21-1 and TRBJ1-2. TRBV21-1 is described as a pseudogene. This CDR3 contains 13 residues. As DNA, the CDR3 is TGTGCCAGCACCGGGATTTTTAACTATGGCTACACCTTC. Translated: CASTGIFNYGYTF.

The chain joins TRBV13 to TRBJ2-7; TRBD1 aligns across 10 bases. The CDR3 totals 14 residues. Per germline, CDR1 PRHDT and CDR2 FYEKMQ (reference sequence). V shed 5 bases and J 3 bases; nucleotides not matched to a gene: 4. In DNA form, the CDR3 reads TGTGCCAGCAGCCGCCGGGACAGGGGCTACGAGCAGTACTTC. Its protein product is CASSRRDRGYEQYF.

The J gene is TRBJ2-3, the V gene TRBV6-5, with 8 nucleotides matching TRBD2. Germline V gene sequence: CDR1 MNHEY, CDR2 SVGAGI. This CDR3 is 15 amino acids long. V lost 5 bases, J lost 4 bases, and 8 bases stayed unmatched. CDR3 amino acids: CASSPGTSGADTQYF. The CDR3 bases are TGTGCCAGCAGTCCCGGGACTAGTGGCGCAGATACGCAGTATTTT.

This chain joins TRBV10-2 and TRBJ1-1, with TRBD1 as a possible D gene (5 bases). CDR3 size: 15 residues. Germline-derived CDR1 and CDR2 are WSHSY and SAAADI. V lost 7 bases and J lost 4, with 19 bases in between. CDR3 sequence (DNA): TGCGCCAGCATGGTAGGAGGGGCCGCCGGCACTGAAGCTTTCTTT. It codes for CASMVGGAAGTEAFF.

This chain links TRBV30 with TRBJ1-2; maybe TRBD1 (5 bases). V gave up 3 bases and J gave up 2 bases, with 13 bases separating them. The germline gives CDR1 GTSNPN, CDR2 SVGIG (reference sequence). The CDR3 length is 14 residues. For the CDR3, the DNA is TGTGCCTGGAGCGTCTTCTCAGGGAACTATGGCTACACCTTC. Its protein is CAWSVFSGNYGYTF.